These 19 T cell receptor beta chains originate from one sample sequenced in a study of CD8+CD57+ T cells in acquired aplastic anemia. It was genomic DNA that served as the template for profiling TCR beta VDJ and CDR3. TCRdb ran MiXCR on the reads and lists one entry per CDR3 protein. The sample records around 130,000 distinct CDR3 sequences, 48% being singletons. The sequenced sample was sorted CD4+, CD8+, or CD8+CD57+ T cells (not recorded which) from PBMCs. The receptors stem from a human donor in good health, serving as a control.

The chain links TRBV19 to TRBJ1-2, with 7 nucleotides matching TRBD1. CDR3 length: 14 residues. The V segment lost 5 bases and the J segment 4 bases; nucleotides outside the gene matches: 7. The germline CDR1 and CDR2 sequences are LNHDA and SQIVND (reference sequence). The CDR3 DNA reads TGTGCCAGTAGTCTCCGGGACAGAGGCTATGGCTACACCTTC. Its translation is CASSLRDRGYGYTF.

This clonotype was seen at least ten times. The chain's CDR3 is CASSPRRGPSVSLHF. CDR3 coding DNA: TGTGCCAGCAGCCCGAGGAGGGGCCCGTCAGTCTCCCTCCACTTT. The V and J genes are TRBV3-1 and TRBJ1-6; TRBD1 might be the D (5 bases). The CDR3 totals 15 residues. Trimming removed 4 bases from V and 14 bases from J, with 21 bases in between. Per germline, CDR1 LGHDT and CDR2 YNNKEL (reference sequence). The full variable domain, its missing parts supplied by reference TRBV3-1 and TRBJ1-6, is DTAVSQTPKYLVTQMGNDKSIKCEQNLGHDTMYWYKQDSKKFLKIMFSYNNKELIINETVPNRFSPKSPDKAHLNLHINSLELGDSAVYFCASSPRRGPSVSLHFGNGTRLTVT.

The V and J genes are TRBV29-1 and TRBJ2-7; D is perhaps TRBD2 (5 bases). The V end was cut by 6 bases, the J end by 3 bases, with 9 bases between. The CDR3 spans 11 residues. Germline CDR1 is SQVTM and CDR2 is ANQGSEA. The chain's CDR3 is CSVRRGYEQYF. DNA for the CDR3: TGCAGCGTCCGACGGGGCTACGAGCAGTACTTC.

This chain joins TRBV11-2 and TRBJ2-7; 16 bases match TRBD2. This CDR3 region has 16 residues. With 5 bases clipped from V and 2 bases from J, the junction kept 3 bases outside the gene matches. Per germline, CDR1 SGHAT and CDR2 FQNNGV. The CDR3 nucleotides read TGTGCCAGCAGCGGGACTAGCGGGGGGGCGACCTACGAGCAGTACTTC. Amino acid sequence: CASSGTSGGATYEQYF.

This clonotype was seen ten or more times. The chain employs TRBV7-9 and TRBJ1-2; D is ambiguous. The CDR3 loop spans 12 amino acids. Trimming took off 2 bases at V and 6 bases at J, with 7 bases between the two ends. The germline gives CDR1 SEHNR, CDR2 FQNEAQ (reference sequence). The CDR3 reads CASSLSGHGYTF. The CDR3 region has the DNA TGTGCCAGCAGCTTATCAGGTCATGGCTACACCTTC.

This clonotype has more than one count but fewer than ten. The genes are TRBV10-2 and TRBJ1-6; D remains unclear. Germline V CDR1 and CDR2: WSHSY, SAAADI. The CDR3 covers 11 residues. V dropped 3 bases and J dropped 13 bases, with 7 bases sitting between them. The CDR3 protein is CASSDPSPLHF. The CDR3 DNA sequence: TGCGCCAGCAGTGACCCGTCGCCCCTCCACTTT.

The V and J genes are TRBV20-1 and TRBJ2-7, with 7 bases identical to TRBD2. In germline, CDR1 is DFQATT, CDR2 SNEGSKA (reference sequence). J lost 0 bases, V lost 4 bases, and 9 bases had no gene match. The CDR3 length is 15 residues. CDR3 DNA: TGCAGTGCTACGGCTTGGCGGGACTACTCCTACGAGCAGTACTTC. This sequence encodes CSATAWRDYSYEQYF.

At least ten counts were recorded for this clonotype. The CDR3 nucleotides read TGTGCCAGCATTCGGGACAGGGCGAAGTCACCCCTCCACTTT. Protein product: CASIRDRAKSPLHF. This chain connects TRBV2 to TRBJ1-6; 9 bases align to TRBD1. The germline gives CDR1 SNHLY, CDR2 FYNNEI. J gave up 10 bases and V 7 bases, and 8 bases lay outside the gene matches. The CDR3 runs 14 residues.

In its sample, this clonotype was seen a few times. The junction shows a germline mismatch at one end, possibly a read error. This chain connects TRBV11-2 to TRBJ2-4; D perhaps matches TRBD2 (7 bases). CDR3 size: 15 residues. Germline loops: CDR1 SGHAT, CDR2 FQNNGV. CDR3 nucleotide sequence: TGTGCCGGCAGCTTAGGGGGGGGGGCCGTAAACATTCAGTACTTC. It specifies CAGSLGGGAVNIQYF.

The rearrangement links TRBV20-1 to TRBJ2-5, with 13 bases aligning to TRBD2. CDR1 and CDR2 (germline): DFQATT, SNEGSKA (reference sequence). V gave up 5 bases and J gave up 0 bases; unmatched junction bases: 9. This CDR3 region has 17 residues. In DNA, the CDR3 is TGCAGTGCTCGTACCCCGGGACTAGCGGGGTACCAAGAGACCCAGTACTTC. Protein sequence: CSARTPGLAGYQETQYF.

The CDR3 DNA reads as TGCAGCGTCCGGACGGGGCAGGGCGGTGAGACCCAGTACTTC. Translated, it gives CSVRTGQGGETQYF. The chain couples TRBV29-1 to TRBJ2-5; D could derive from TRBD1 or TRBD2 (5 bases each). Germline V gene sequence: CDR1 SQVTM, CDR2 ANQGSEA. CDR3 size: 14 residues. The germline V and J ends were trimmed by 6 bases and 5 bases, with 19 bases remaining between them.

V and J are TRBV2 and TRBJ2-7, with D uncertain. The CDR3 covers 15 residues. The germline gives CDR1 SNHLY, CDR2 FYNNEI. The V and J ends lost 3 bases and 1 base respectively, with 13 bases between them. In nucleotides, the CDR3 is TGTGCCAGCAGTGATTACGGAATGAAGTCCTACGAGCAGTACTTC. This codes for CASSDYGMKSYEQYF.

In the case of this clonotype: This may be a read error, as it is one base from a much larger clone. The V gene is TRBV11-2, the J gene TRBJ1-3, with D unclear. The CDR3 has 15 amino acids. Germline values: CDR1 SGHAT, CDR2 FQNNGV. The CDR3 loop is CASSLEGSSGNIIYF. The CDR3 bases are TGTGCCAGCAGCTTAGAAGGGAGCTCTGGAAACATCATATATTTT.

Many counts were recorded for this clonotype. The chain has TRBV20-1 and TRBJ1-5; possibly TRBD1 for D (6 bases). The V and J ends lost 3 bases and 2 bases respectively, with 20 bases between them. The CDR3 spans 17 residues. Germline values: CDR1 DFQATT, CDR2 SNEGSKA (reference sequence). The CDR3 DNA follows: TGCAGTGCTAGCAAGACATGGGGGGGGGCTGGCAATCAGCCCCAGCATTTT. Protein sequence: CSASKTWGGAGNQPQHF.

Many counts were recorded for this clonotype. This chain connects TRBV7-8 to TRBJ2-2; 7 bases line up with TRBD2. Unmatched junction bases numbered 2, after V lost 3 bases and J lost 1 base. Germline V gene sequence: CDR1 SGHVS, CDR2 FQNEAQ. The CDR3 is 15 residues long. Here the CDR3 DNA reads TGTGCCAGCAGCTTTTCTAGCGGGAACACCGGGGAGCTGTTTTTT. It translates to CASSFSSGNTGELFF.

This clonotype was seen at least ten times. J is TRBJ2-7 and V is TRBV6-5, with D possibly being TRBD1 (6 bases). The ends were cut back, 4 bases at V and 0 bases at J, with 16 bases in the middle. This CDR3 region has 16 residues. Germline loops: CDR1 MNHEY, CDR2 SVGAGI. In nucleotides, the CDR3 is TGTGCCAGCAGTTTTGCCGAGGGACATAGCTCCTACGAGCAGTACTTC. It yields the protein CASSFAEGHSSYEQYF.

This clonotype was recorded many times. CDR3 amino acids: CATRQNYNSPLHF. The CDR3 DNA follows: TGTGCCACCCGACAAAACTATAATTCACCCCTCCACTTT. The chain has TRBV12-3 or TRBV12-4 and TRBJ1-6; D is uncertain. The CDR3 spans 13 residues. The ends were cut back, 10 bases at V and 3 bases at J, with 10 bases in the middle.

This clonotype was detected ten times or more. The chain carries TRBV20-1 and TRBJ1-5; no clear D. Germline V CDR1 and CDR2: DFQATT, SNEGSKA (reference sequence). The CDR3 is 12 amino acids. The V end lost 3 bases, the J end lost 4 bases, and 7 bases lay between the germline ends. In DNA, the CDR3 is TGCAGTGCTAGTTACGGTAATCAGCCCCAGCATTTT. This codes for CSASYGNQPQHF.

As regards this clonotype: A much larger clone differs from this one at a single base, so this may be a read error. The genes are TRBV10-3 and TRBJ1-5; possible D gene TRBD1, 6 bases. CDR3 length: 13 amino acids. CDR1 and CDR2 from the germline V gene are ENHRY and SYGVKD. Deletions cut 10 bases from V and 9 bases from J, with 19 bases between. CDR3 in amino acids: CATLGGAVRPQHF. The DNA for the CDR3 is TGTGCCACCTTAGGGGGGGCTGTTCGGCCCCAGCATTTT.